This TCR beta chain was sequenced for a study of control samples from healthy donors and cancer patients. V gave up 8 bases and J gave up 0 bases, with 11 bases separating them. The CDR3 sequence is 14 residues long. Looked up from germline, CDR1 is MDHEN and CDR2 is SYDVKM. Measured with immunoSEQ multiplex PCR; TCRdb has only the in-frame clones, and not every one. The sample carries about 160,000 clones, under 96% recorded once. This rearrangement joins TRBV28 to TRBJ1-3; the D is unclear. The sample was blood. The TCR sequence derives from a woman aged 25 to 39 in good health. CDR3 region: CASLARDSGNTIYF. The CDR3 DNA reads TGTGCCAGCCTCGCCCGAGACTCTGGAAACACCATATATTTT. Full variable domain (remainder filled in from reference TRBV28 and TRBJ1-3): DVKVTQSSRYLVKRTGEKVFLECVQDMDHENMFWYRQDPGLGLRLIYFSYDVKMKEKGDIPEGYSVSREKKERFSLILESASTNQTSMYLCASLARDSGNTIYFGEGSWLTVV.